This TCR beta chain comes out of a study of T cells after yellow fever vaccination. About the study: SMART-Seq v4 Ultra Low Input served to prepare low-cell-number fractions.

Overall study findings and caveats: A faster peak, day 5 versus 15, was reached by the weaker secondary response.

Notes on this clonotype: The antigen is undetermined.

This CDR3 region has 14 residues. Germline V gives CDR1 SGHAT, CDR2 FQNNGV. Deletions cut 0 bases from V and 8 bases from J, with 14 bases between. The authors made TCR cDNA by 5'RACE template switching, adding a universal primer site and UMIs. Each CDR3 protein gets one entry after TCRdb re-called the 5' RACE reads with MiXCR. Of over 100,000 distinct CDR3 sequences in the sample, 7% to 8.5% were seen once. The sample in question was CD8+ T cells sorted from PBMCs, obtained 45 days after the yellow fever booster vaccination. The TCR sequence derives from a man aged 25-45 years who received the YFV17D yellow fever vaccine. V is TRBV11-2 and J is TRBJ2-7; no firm D call. CDR3 coding DNA: TGTGCCAGCAGCTTAGATCCCGGAGATCCCCAGCAGTACTTC. Its protein product is CASSLDPGDPQQYF.